Below, one T cell receptor beta chain is given with its context. Its antigen is not identified. Given the absence of the conserved phenylalanine or tryptophan at the CDR3 end, a read error is likely. The CDR3 sequence is 16 residues long. The germline gives CDR1 SEHNR, CDR2 FQNEAQ (reference sequence). The V gene lost 5 bases and the J gene lost 6 bases, with 23 bases spanning the gap. The sample belongs to a study of CD8 T cells in Susac syndrome. Findings and caveats of the study: The study acknowledged a relatively small number of individuals in its TCR sequencing and HLA analysis.

An input of 0.5 to 1 ug of RNA was subjected to reverse transcription using random hexamers. Across 54 Vbeta and 13 Jbeta, TCR beta CDR3 was amplified with immunoSEQ multiplex PCR. TCRdb re-analysed the immunoSEQ multiplex PCR reads in MiXCR, keeping a single row per CDR3 protein. The sample includes about 300,000 distinct CDR3 sequences, about 88% of them seen just once. The authors sequenced TCR beta from blood CD8+ and CD4+ T cells. TEMRA cells were enriched by FACS, and CD4+ and CD8+ T cells were negatively isolated. The sequenced material came from CD8+ T cells from PBMCs. The receptor was isolated from a human donor with multiple sclerosis. The gene calls are TRBV7-9 and TRBJ2-7; no definite D call. The CDR3: CASSRTPRQASVEQYL. For the CDR3, the DNA is TGTGCCAGCAGCCGCACCCCCAGGCAGGCGTCCGTCGAGCAGTACCTC.